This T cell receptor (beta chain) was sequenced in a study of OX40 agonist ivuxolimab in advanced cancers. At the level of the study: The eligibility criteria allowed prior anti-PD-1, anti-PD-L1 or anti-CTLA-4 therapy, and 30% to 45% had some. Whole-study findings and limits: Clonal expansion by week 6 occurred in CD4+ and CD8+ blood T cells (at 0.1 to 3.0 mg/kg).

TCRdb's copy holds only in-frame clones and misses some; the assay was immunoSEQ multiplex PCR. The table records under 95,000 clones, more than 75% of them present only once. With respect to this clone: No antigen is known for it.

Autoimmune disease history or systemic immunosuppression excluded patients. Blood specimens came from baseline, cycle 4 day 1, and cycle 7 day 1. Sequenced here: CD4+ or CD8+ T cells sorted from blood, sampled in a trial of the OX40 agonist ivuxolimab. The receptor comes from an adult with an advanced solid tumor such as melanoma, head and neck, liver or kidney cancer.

In DNA form, the CDR3 reads TGTGCCAGCAGCTTAACCGATGGATTCTCTGGAAACACCATATATTTT. The encoded protein is CASSLTDGFSGNTIYF. The genes are TRBV13 and TRBJ1-3; the D is unclear. With 2 bases removed from V and 0 bases from J, the gap between germline ends came to 11 bases. The V gene's germline CDR1 is PRHDT and CDR2 FYEKMQ (reference sequence). This CDR3 is 16 amino acids long.